This T cell receptor (beta chain) originates from a study of blood T cell repertoires in COVID-19. Across the whole study: Whether acute or convalescent, the COVID-19 samples came from the United States, Italy and Spain.

How the authors handled the data: Amplification from reference gene primers served as the basis for estimated nucleated cell counts. Produced via immunoSEQ multiplex PCR; TCRdb's table is partial and in-frame only. V and J calls and clone size follow that table, whereas D and trimming were derived from the DNA. The table shows 65,000 to 75,000 clones, with around 90% occurring only once. The CDR3 length is 11 residues. CDR1 is DFQATT and CDR2 is SNEGSKA in the germline V gene (reference sequence). V lost 1 base to trimming and J lost 8 bases, with 6 bases between them. The sequence was obtained from a woman of 80 years or more with active or convalescent COVID-19. The material sequenced was peripheral blood. The chain employs TRBV20-1 and TRBJ1-3; D gene uncertain. The CDR3 DNA sequence: TGCAGTGCTAGAGTGGAGGACACCATATATTTT. Protein: CSARVEDTIYF.